Sequencing of this T cell receptor beta chain was carried out in a study of blood T cell repertoires in COVID-19. Looking at the study overall: Researchers got acute and convalescent COVID-19 samples from the United States, Italy and Spain.

Methods used by the authors: Estimated nucleated cell counts came from reference gene primer amplification. TCRdb's table, derived via immunoSEQ multiplex PCR, lists solely in-frame clones and lacks some. V and J calls and clone size are those listed in that table; D and trimming were worked out from the DNA. Altogether tens of thousands of clones are present, approximately 84% being singletons, with the ten largest covering over 35%. The CDR3 covers 15 residues. Germline V gene lookup returns CDR1 SGHKS and CDR2 YYEKEE (reference sequence). V shed 4 bases and J 10 bases; nucleotides not matched to a gene: 10.

This rearrangement joins TRBV5-5 to TRBJ2-1, with 11 bases lining up with TRBD2. The sample comprised peripheral blood. This clonotype was obtained from a man between 70 and 80 years old with acute or convalescent COVID-19. As DNA, the CDR3 is TGTGCCAGCAGCCTGGGACTAGCGGAGGCCCGGGAGCAGTTCTTC. The encoded protein is CASSLGLAEAREQFF.